This T cell receptor (beta chain) was profiled in a study of blood T cell repertoires in COVID-19. At the level of the study: Samples representing acute and convalescent COVID-19 were sourced from the United States, Italy and Spain. T cells, B-cell-depleted T cells, or PBMCs provided the cDNA or gDNA that served as material.

Data came from immunoSEQ multiplex PCR; TCRdb stores just in-frame clones and leaves some out. The repertoire consists of around 210,000 clones, with about 86% occurring once and the leading ten covering around 1.5%. Specimen: peripheral blood. The TCR originated in a man aged 18-30 years with active or convalescent COVID-19.

Written as DNA, the CDR3 is TGTGCCAGCTCACCCCCGGGACAGGGCGCCGGGGCCAACGTCCTGACTTTC. It translates to CASSPPGQGAGANVLTF. The rearrangement joins TRBV18 to TRBJ2-6; 9 nucleotides agree with TRBD1. The CDR3 runs 17 residues. With V trimmed by 3 bases and J by 4 bases, 7 bases remained unmatched. The germline V gene encodes CDR1 KGHSH and CDR2 LQKENI.